The present entry profiles one T cell receptor (beta chain) with its context. Its cognate antigen is unknown. As for treatment: 15 to 20 received Ad26.COV2.S at low or high dose, single or two shots; roughly five received placebo; per-sample allocation not given. Repertoires come from day 63 after the first vaccine or placebo injection. The sample originates from a study of Ad26.COV2.S vaccination and SARS-CoV-2 variants. Looking at the study overall: Dosing was one shot or two shots 56 days apart.

Generated by immunoSEQ multiplex PCR, the TCRdb table keeps only in-frame clones and is missing some. Of some 320,000 clones listed, around four fifths are singletons. The CDR3 is made up of 14 amino acids. Germline V lookup: CDR1 SGHRS, CDR2 YFSETQ. Whole-study findings and limits: Vaccinated individuals (as opposed to placebo recipients) had higher spike-specific TCR breadth.

Sequenced material: peripheral blood, taken in a trial of Ad26.COV2.S vaccine versus placebo. This TCR was sampled from a person aged 18-60 years who received the Ad26.COV2.S COVID-19 vaccine or a placebo. The rearrangement joins TRBV5-1 to TRBJ2-5, with 10 bases fitting TRBD2. This chain's CDR3 is CACRTSGAQETQYF. The CDR3 bases are TGCGCGTGTCGTACTAGCGGGGCCCAAGAGACCCAGTACTTC. Variable domain in full (rest from reference TRBV5-1 and TRBJ2-5): KAGVTQTPRYLIKTRGQQVTLSCSPISGHRSVSWYQQTPGQGLQFLFEYFSETQRNKGNFPGRFSGRQFSNSRSEMNVSTLELGDSALYLCACRTSGAQETQYFGPGTRLLVL.